This is a list of T cell receptor beta chains from one sample in a study of T cell repertoires in cytomegalovirus infection. For these TCRs, the target antigens are not known. A single record per CDR3 protein comes from TCRdb applying MiXCR to the reads. The sample contains roughly 860,000 distinct CDR3 sequences, over 25% of which appear only once. Specimen: cultured CD8+ T cells from PBMCs, collected from culture after CMV antigen stimulation. The origin of the receptors is a human donor in good health (CMV status not recorded). Some clones in this sample may be carry-over from other donors' samples. Each CDR3 is given with its conserved first and last residue. The D gene is left open where the match is weak. Clone size is shown for a subset of rows, as once, few, many or a class of expanded clone.

length	D	V	size	J	DNA	CDR3
13	-	TRBV5-1	few	TRBJ1-1	TGCGCCAGCACGTCGGGAATGAACACTGAAGCTTTCTTT	CASTSGMNTEAFF
16	-	TRBV6-2/TRBV6-3	many	TRBJ2-6	TGTGCCAGCAGTTACCTACTCATATCTGGGGCCAACGTCCTGACTTTC	CASSYLLISGANVLTF
14	-	TRBV7-6	few	TRBJ2-3	TGTGCCAGCAGCTTAATCGAAGTGAGAGATACGCAGTATTTT	CASSLIEVRDTQYF
15	-	TRBV12-3/TRBV12-4	-	TRBJ1-5	TGTGCCAGCAGTTTTGCAGGGTATAGCAATCAGCCCCAGCATTTT	CASSFAGYSNQPQHF
17	-	TRBV7-6	-	TRBJ1-3	TGTGTCAGCAGCTTAGGCACAGGGTTCAGCTCTGGAAACACCATATATTTT	CVSSLGTGFSSGNTIYF
18	-	TRBV28	-	TRBJ2-5	TGTGCCAGCAGTTACACGGCCGACGCGAGCGAGCTCCAAGAGACCCAGTACTTC	CASSYTADASELQETQYF
16	TRBD1	TRBV10-3	few	TRBJ2-7	TGTGCCATCATGGGAAAGGGACAGGGGTCCTCCTACGAGCAGTACTTC	CAIMGKGQGSSYEQYF
15	-	TRBV6-5	many	TRBJ2-6	TGTGCCAGCAGCCATCAATACTCTGGGGCCAACGTCCTGACTTTC	CASSHQYSGANVLTF
17	-	TRBV7-9	-	TRBJ2-3	TGTGCCAGCAGCCACCGGCCAGGGGGGGTTTACACAGATACGCAGTATTTT	CASSHRPGGVYTDTQYF
13	-	TRBV6-6	few	TRBJ2-2	TGTGCCAGCTCCAGACTAACCGGCGGGGAGCTGTTTTTT	CASSRLTGGELFF
14	TRBD1	TRBV6-1	-	TRBJ2-5	TGTACCAGCAGTGTAGGACAGGACTGGGAGACCCAGTACTTC	CTSSVGQDWETQYF
12	TRBD1	TRBV29-1	-	TRBJ1-1	TGCAGCGTAGATACAGGGGGCGCTGGGGCTTTCTTT	CSVDTGGAGAFF
16	-	TRBV20-1	-	TRBJ2-1	TGCAGTGCTAGAGATCAGGTTAATTCGAACTACAATGAGCAGTTCTTC	CSARDQVNSNYNEQFF
15	TRBD1	TRBV29-1	-	TRBJ2-7	TGCAGCGTTGAAACGGGACAGGGGAGCTCCTACGAGCAGTACTTC	CSVETGQGSSYEQYF
12	-	TRBV20-1	-	TRBJ1-2	TGCAGTGCCGAGGAAGTCTACTATGGCTACACCTTC	CSAEEVYYGYTF
14	-	TRBV14	-	TRBJ1-4	TGTGCCAGCAGTCGAGGGTCCCCGAATGAAAAACTGTTTTTT	CASSRGSPNEKLFF
15	TRBD1	TRBV4-3	few	TRBJ2-5	TGCGCCAGCAGCCGGGGGACAGGGTCGAAGGAGACCCAGTACTTC	CASSRGTGSKETQYF
17	TRBD1	TRBV7-9	-	TRBJ2-7	TGTGCCAGCAGCTTAGCATATGGAGACAGGGTGACCTACGAGCAGTACTTC	CASSLAYGDRVTYEQYF
17	-	TRBV4-1	few	TRBJ2-2	TGCGCCAGCAGCCAGCAAATCCCGGGGGGCCGAACCGGGGAGCTGTTTTTT	CASSQQIPGGRTGELFF
17	-	TRBV7-6	few	TRBJ2-1	TGTGCCAGCAGCTCGCCCGCCGAGGGGGGGAGGTACAATGAGCAGTTCTTC	CASSSPAEGGRYNEQFF
14	-	TRBV19	-	TRBJ1-5	TGTGCCAGTAGTATCTGGGTAGGCAATCAGCCCCAGCATTTT	CASSIWVGNQPQHF
16	TRBD1	TRBV7-8	few	TRBJ2-5	TGTGCCAGCACCCGTGACGGACAGGGCCCACGGGAGACCCAGTACTTC	CASTRDGQGPRETQYF